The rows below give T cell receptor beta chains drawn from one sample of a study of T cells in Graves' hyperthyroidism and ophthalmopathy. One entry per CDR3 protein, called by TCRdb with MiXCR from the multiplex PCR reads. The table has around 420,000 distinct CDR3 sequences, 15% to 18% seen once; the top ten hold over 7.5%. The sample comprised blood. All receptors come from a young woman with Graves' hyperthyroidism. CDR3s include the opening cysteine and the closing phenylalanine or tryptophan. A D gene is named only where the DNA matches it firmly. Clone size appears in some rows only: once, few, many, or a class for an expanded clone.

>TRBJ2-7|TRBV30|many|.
CAWRPSGNTGEQYF
TGTGCCTGGAGACCTTCGGGAAACACGGGAGAGCAGTACTTC
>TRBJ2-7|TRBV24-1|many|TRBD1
CATSDPPGQGADEQYF
TGTGCCACCAGTGATCCTCCGGGACAGGGGGCCGACGAGCAGTACTTC
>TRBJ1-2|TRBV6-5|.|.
CASSYSPGDYGYTF
TGTGCCAGCAGTTACTCTCCAGGGGATTATGGCTACACCTTC
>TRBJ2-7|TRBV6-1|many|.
CASSPVGFYEQYF
TGTGCCAGCAGCCCCGTAGGCTTCTACGAGCAGTACTTC
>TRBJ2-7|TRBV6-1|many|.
CASSEGRGTEIPYEQYF
TGTGCCAGCAGTGAAGGGAGAGGAACAGAAATTCCCTACGAGCAGTACTTC
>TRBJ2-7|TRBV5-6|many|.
CASSGRFEQYF
TGTGCCAGCAGCGGAAGGTTCGAGCAGTACTTC
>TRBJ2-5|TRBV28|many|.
CASSLETRGGTQYF
TGTGCCAGCAGTTTAGAGACCCGAGGAGGGACCCAGTACTTC
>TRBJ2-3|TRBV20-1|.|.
CSAREITGASTDTQYF
TGCAGTGCTAGAGAAATAACAGGAGCTAGCACAGATACGCAGTATTTT
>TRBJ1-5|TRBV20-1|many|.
CSAISQGNQPQHF
TGCAGTGCTATATCACAGGGCAATCAGCCCCAGCATTTT
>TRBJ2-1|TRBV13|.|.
CASSLPPGTHNEQFF
TGTGCCAGCAGCCTTCCCCCCGGGACACACAATGAGCAGTTCTTC
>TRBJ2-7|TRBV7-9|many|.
CASSLVTYEQYF
TGTGCCAGCAGCTTGGTGACCTACGAGCAGTACTTC
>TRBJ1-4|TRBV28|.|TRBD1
CASGSDRGNEKLFF
TGTGCCAGCGGCTCGGACAGGGGGAATGAAAAACTGTTTTTT